This T cell receptor (beta chain) is from a study of cytomegalovirus exposure and HLA in healthy donors. PCR amplification relied on 60 Vbeta primers (plus 13 Jbeta primers). The table came from immunoSEQ multiplex PCR; TCRdb's copy has only in-frame clones and leaves some out. The sample lists about 100,000 clones; about four fifths were seen once. CDR1 is SNHLY, CDR2 FYNNEI, per germline. The CDR3 has 12 residues. With 7 bases removed from V and 7 bases from J, the gap between germline ends came to 10 bases. The chain carries TRBV2 and TRBJ2-2; D call uncertain. Sequenced: PBMCs. The receptor was derived from a female donor in good health and CMV-seropositive. DNA for the CDR3: TGTGCCAGCACGTCCCCTAGCGGGGAGCTGTTTTTT. Amino acids: CASTSPSGELFF.